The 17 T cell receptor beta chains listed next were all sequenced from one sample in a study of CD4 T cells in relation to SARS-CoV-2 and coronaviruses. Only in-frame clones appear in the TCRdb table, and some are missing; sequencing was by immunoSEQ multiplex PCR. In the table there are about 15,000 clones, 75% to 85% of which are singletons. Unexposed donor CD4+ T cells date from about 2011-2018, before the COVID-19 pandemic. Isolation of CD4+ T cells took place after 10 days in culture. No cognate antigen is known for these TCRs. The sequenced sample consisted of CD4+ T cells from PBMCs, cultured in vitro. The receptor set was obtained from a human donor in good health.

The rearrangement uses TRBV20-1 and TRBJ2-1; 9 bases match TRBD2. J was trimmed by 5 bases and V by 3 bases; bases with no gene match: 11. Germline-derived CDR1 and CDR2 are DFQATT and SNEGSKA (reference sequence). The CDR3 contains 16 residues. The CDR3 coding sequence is TGCAGTGCTAGTGACTCTGAGCGGGGGGTCAACAATGAGCAGTTCTTC. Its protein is CSASDSERGVNNEQFF.

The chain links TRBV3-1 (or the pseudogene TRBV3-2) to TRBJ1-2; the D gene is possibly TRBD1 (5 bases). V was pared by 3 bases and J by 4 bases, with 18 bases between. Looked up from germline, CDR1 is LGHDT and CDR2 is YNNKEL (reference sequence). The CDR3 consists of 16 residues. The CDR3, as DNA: TGTGCCAGCAGCCAGGTCGGGACGGCTGTATCCTATGGCTACACCTTC. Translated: CASSQVGTAVSYGYTF.

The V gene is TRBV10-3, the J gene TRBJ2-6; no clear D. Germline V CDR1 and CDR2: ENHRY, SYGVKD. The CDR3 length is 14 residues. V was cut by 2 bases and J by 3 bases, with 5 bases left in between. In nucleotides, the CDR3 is TGTGCCATCAGTGAGCCGGGTGGGGCCAACGTCCTGACTTTC. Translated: CAISEPGGANVLTF.

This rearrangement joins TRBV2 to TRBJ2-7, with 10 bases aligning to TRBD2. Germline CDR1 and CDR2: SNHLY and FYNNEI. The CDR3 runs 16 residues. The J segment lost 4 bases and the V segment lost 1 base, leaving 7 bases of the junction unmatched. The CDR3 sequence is CASSEVLAGDSYEQYF. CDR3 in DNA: TGTGCCAGCAGTGAAGTCCTAGCGGGAGATTCGTACGAGCAGTACTTC. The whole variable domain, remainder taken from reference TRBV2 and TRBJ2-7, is EPEVTQTPSHQVTQMGQEVILRCVPISNHLYFYWYRQILGQKVEFLVSFYNNEISEKSEIFDDQFSVERPDGSNFTLKIRSTKLEDSAMYFCASSEVLAGDSYEQYFGPGTRLTVT.

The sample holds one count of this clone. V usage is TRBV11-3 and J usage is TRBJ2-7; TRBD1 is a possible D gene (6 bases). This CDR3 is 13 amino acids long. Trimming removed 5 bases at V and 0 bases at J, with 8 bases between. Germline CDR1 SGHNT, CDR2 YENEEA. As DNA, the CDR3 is TGTGCCAGCAGCCTCAGGGGCTCCTACGAGCAGTACTTC. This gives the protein CASSLRGSYEQYF. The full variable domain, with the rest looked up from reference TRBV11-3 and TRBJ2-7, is EAGVVQSPRYKIIEKKQPVAFWCNPISGHNTLYWYLQNLGQGPELLIRYENEEAVDDSQLPKDRFSAERLKGVDSTLKIQPAELGDSAVYLCASSLRGSYEQYFGPGTRLTVT.

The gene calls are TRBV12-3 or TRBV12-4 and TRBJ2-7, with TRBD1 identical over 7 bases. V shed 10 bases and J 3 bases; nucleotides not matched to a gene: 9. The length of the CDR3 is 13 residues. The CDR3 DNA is TGTGCCACGGCGACAGGGCCCCTCTACGAGCAGTACTTC. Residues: CATATGPLYEQYF.

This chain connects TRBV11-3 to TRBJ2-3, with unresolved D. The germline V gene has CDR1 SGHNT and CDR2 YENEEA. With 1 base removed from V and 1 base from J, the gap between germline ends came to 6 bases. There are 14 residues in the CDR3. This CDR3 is CASSLGGGTDTQYF. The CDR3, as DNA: TGTGCCAGCAGCTTAGGTGGGGGCACAGATACGCAGTATTTT.

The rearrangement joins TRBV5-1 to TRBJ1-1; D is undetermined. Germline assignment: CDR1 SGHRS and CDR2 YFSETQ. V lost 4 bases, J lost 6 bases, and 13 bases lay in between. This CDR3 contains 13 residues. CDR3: CASSIKDRAEAFF. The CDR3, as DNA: TGCGCCAGCAGCATCAAGGACCGAGCTGAAGCTTTCTTT.

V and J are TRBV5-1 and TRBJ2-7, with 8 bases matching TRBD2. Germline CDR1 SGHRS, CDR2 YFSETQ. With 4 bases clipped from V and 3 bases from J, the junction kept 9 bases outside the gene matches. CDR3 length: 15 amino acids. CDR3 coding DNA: TGCGCCAGCAGCACCTTTCCCGGGGGGGACTACGAGCAGTACTTC. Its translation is CASSTFPGGDYEQYF.

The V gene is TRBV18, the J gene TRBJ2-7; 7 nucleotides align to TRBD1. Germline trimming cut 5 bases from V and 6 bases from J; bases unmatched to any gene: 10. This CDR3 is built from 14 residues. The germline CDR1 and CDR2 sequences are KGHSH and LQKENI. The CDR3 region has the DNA TGTGCCAGCTCATTGGAACAGGGGATCGGCGAGCAGTACTTC. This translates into CASSLEQGIGEQYF.

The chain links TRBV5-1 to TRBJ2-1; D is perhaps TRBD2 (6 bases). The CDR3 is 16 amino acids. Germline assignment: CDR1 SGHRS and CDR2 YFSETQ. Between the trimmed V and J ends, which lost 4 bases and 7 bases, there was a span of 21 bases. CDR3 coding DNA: TGCGCCAGCAGCGGCAGACTAGGCGTTGGTAGGAATGAGCAGTTCTTC. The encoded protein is CASSGRLGVGRNEQFF.

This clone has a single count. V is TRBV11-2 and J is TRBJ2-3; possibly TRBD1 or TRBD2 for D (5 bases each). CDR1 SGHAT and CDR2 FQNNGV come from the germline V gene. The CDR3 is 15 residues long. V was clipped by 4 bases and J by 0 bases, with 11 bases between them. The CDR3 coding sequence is TGTGCCAGCAGCTGGGGGACCCATAGCACAGATACGCAGTATTTT. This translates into CASSWGTHSTDTQYF.

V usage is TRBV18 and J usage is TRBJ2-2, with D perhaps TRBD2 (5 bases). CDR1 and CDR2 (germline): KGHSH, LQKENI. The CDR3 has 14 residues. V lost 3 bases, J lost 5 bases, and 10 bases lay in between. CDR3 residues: CASSPVGETGELFF. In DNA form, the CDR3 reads TGTGCCAGCTCACCCGTTGGGGAGACCGGGGAGCTGTTTTTT.

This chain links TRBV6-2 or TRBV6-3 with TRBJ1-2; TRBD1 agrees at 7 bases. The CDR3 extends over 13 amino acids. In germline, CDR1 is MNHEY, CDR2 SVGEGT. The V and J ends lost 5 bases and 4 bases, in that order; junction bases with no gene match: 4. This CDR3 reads CASSGTAPYGYTF. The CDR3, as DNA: TGTGCCAGCAGTGGGACAGCACCCTATGGCTACACCTTC.

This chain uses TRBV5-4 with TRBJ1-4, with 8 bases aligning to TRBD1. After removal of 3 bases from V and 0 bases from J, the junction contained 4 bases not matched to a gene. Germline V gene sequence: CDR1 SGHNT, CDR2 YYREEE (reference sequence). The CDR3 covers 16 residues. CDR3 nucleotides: TGTGCCAGCAGCTGGGGACAGGCAACAACTAATGAAAAACTGTTTTTT. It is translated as CASSWGQATTNEKLFF.

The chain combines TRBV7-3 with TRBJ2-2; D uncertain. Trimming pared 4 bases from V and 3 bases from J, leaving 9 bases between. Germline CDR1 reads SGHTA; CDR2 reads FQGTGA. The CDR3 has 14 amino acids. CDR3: CASSSTDDTGELFF. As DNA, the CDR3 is TGTGCCAGCAGCTCCACAGACGACACCGGGGAGCTGTTTTTT.

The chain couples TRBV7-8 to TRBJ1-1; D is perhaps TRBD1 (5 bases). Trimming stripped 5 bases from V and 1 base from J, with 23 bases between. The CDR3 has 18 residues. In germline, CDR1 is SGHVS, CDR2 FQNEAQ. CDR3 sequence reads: CASSPRPGLVGRNTEAFF. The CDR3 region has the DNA TGTGCCAGCAGCCCTCGTCCAGGGTTGGTCGGGAGGAACACTGAAGCTTTCTTT.